A selection of T cell receptor beta chains follows, all from one sample in a study of blood T cell repertoires in COVID-19. Using immunoSEQ multiplex PCR, the repertoire was profiled, and TCRdb retains in-frame clones only, with some absent. The sample carries around 320,000 clones, 85% to 90% recorded once. Sequenced input: PBMCs or T cells enriched from blood (not recorded which). Receptors were obtained from a woman between 18 and 29 years old with acute COVID-19. Both conserved end residues are part of each CDR3. A D gene is named only where the DNA matches it firmly. Only some rows state a clone size, as once, few, many or a class for expanded clones.

15 TRBJ1-5 TRBD1 TRBV9 . CASSVGDSLGQPQHF TGTGCCAGCAGCGTGGGGGACAGCCTGGGGCAGCCCCAGCATTTT
17 TRBJ1-2 . TRBV28 . CASSTDSGLRGVSSYTF TGTGCCAGCAGCACCGATTCCGGGCTACGGGGTGTTTCCAGTTACACCTTC
15 TRBJ2-5 . TRBV28 . CASSLGGGTGETQYF TGTGCCAGCAGTTTAGGGGGTGGGACTGGAGAGACCCAGTACTTC
16 TRBJ2-1 TRBD2 TRBV4-2 . CASSHEEGGTYNEQFF TGTGCCAGCAGCCATGAGGAGGGAGGGACCTACAATGAGCAGTTCTTC
12 TRBJ2-7 . TRBV28 few CASSPPYYEQYF TGTGCCAGCAGTCCCCCGTATTACGAGCAGTACTTC
15 TRBJ2-7 . TRBV9 . CASSVVGGGPYEQYF TGTGCCAGCAGCGTAGTAGGAGGGGGCCCTTACGAGCAGTACTTC
15 TRBJ2-1 TRBD2 TRBV29-1 . CSVEGLAGGHNEQFF TGCAGCGTTGAGGGACTAGCGGGAGGACACAATGAGCAGTTCTTC
13 TRBJ1-6 . TRBV28 once CASRSQVNSPLHF TGTGCCAGCAGAAGCCAGGTGAATTCACCCCTCCACTTT
16 TRBJ2-1 . TRBV7-3 once CASSLGGQSSYNEQFF TGTGCCAGCAGCTTAGGGGGCCAGAGCTCCTACAATGAGCAGTTCTTC
11 TRBJ2-1 . TRBV28 once CASSLSNEQFF TGTGCCAGCAGCTTGTCCAATGAGCAGTTCTTC
12 TRBJ2-3 . TRBV5-1 once CASSSTTDTQYF TGCGCCAGCAGCTCGACTACAGATACGCAGTATTTT
15 TRBJ1-4 TRBD1 TRBV20-1 few CSASSRGATNEKLFF TGCAGTGCTAGTAGCAGGGGGGCAACTAATGAAAAACTGTTTTTT
14 TRBJ2-1 . TRBV5-1 . CASSLAWGVGEQFF TGCGCCAGCAGCTTGGCGTGGGGAGTGGGTGAGCAGTTCTTC
15 TRBJ1-2 . TRBV4-1 . CASSQDRRGHYGYTF TGCGCCAGCAGCCAAGATCGGCGGGGCCACTATGGCTACACCTTC
15 TRBJ2-2 . TRBV2 . CASSEEDTYTGELFF TGTGCCAGCAGTGAAGAGGACACCTACACCGGGGAGCTGTTTTTT
14 TRBJ1-6 . TRBV3-1/TRBV3-2 once CASSQGAGNSPLHF TGTGCCAGCAGCCAGGGGGCAGGAAATTCACCCCTCCACTTT
11 TRBJ1-1 TRBD1 TRBV12-3/TRBV12-4 . CASSRTGEAFF TGTGCCAGCAGCCGGACAGGGGAAGCTTTCTTT
12 TRBJ1-2 . TRBV27 once CASSPRGYGYTF TGTGCCAGCAGTCCCCGGGGTTATGGCTACACCTTC
16 TRBJ1-1 . TRBV6-5 . CASSFLGQGSNTEAFF TGTGCCAGCAGTTTCCTGGGCCAGGGGTCTAACACTGAAGCTTTCTTT
15 TRBJ1-4 . TRBV7-6 . CASSSKQAPDEKLFF TGTGCCAGCAGCTCAAAACAGGCCCCGGATGAAAAACTGTTTTTT
15 TRBJ1-2 TRBD1 TRBV6-4 . CASSPQGGQSYGYTF TGTGCCAGCAGTCCCCAGGGGGGACAGTCCTATGGCTACACCTTC
13 TRBJ2-2 . TRBV6-5 . CASRLLNTGELFF TGTGCCAGCCGATTACTGAACACCGGGGAGCTGTTTTTT
16 TRBJ1-3 . TRBV2 . CASSMTDPDSGNTIYF TGTGCCAGCAGTATGACAGACCCTGACTCTGGAAACACCATATATTTT
13 TRBJ1-5 . TRBV24-1 once CATVDSENQPQHF TGTGCCACCGTGGACAGCGAAAATCAGCCCCAGCATTTT
17 TRBJ2-7 . TRBV27 . CASSSREGQPRAYEQYF TGTGCCAGCAGTTCCCGGGAGGGACAGCCCAGGGCCTACGAGCAGTACTTC
14 TRBJ1-2 . TRBV14 . CASSQEQGPYGYTF TGTGCCAGCAGCCAAGAACAGGGCCCCTATGGCTACACCTTC